The 11 T cell receptor beta chains below were found in one sample sequenced in a study of blood T cells in healthy people across ages. With a J-beta primer mix and a sample-barcoded 5' primer, a second PCR ran about 6 to 11 cycles. TCRdb analysed the 5' RACE reads with MiXCR anew, one entry per CDR3 protein. The sample contains some 1.4 million distinct CDR3 sequences, around 42% of which appear only once. The sample comprised blood. The receptors here all came from a woman between 18 and 29 years old in good health.

V usage is TRBV5-1 and J usage is TRBJ1-1; no definite D call. There are 16 residues in the CDR3. Germline CDR1 SGHRS, CDR2 YFSETQ. Trimming removed 0 bases from V and 0 bases from J, with 12 bases in between. CDR3 in amino acids: CASSLVAGLMNTEAFF. In DNA form, the CDR3 reads TGCGCCAGCAGCTTGGTGGCAGGCCTCATGAACACTGAAGCTTTCTTT. Full variable domain (outside the CDR3, taken from reference TRBV5-1 and TRBJ1-1): KAGVTQTPRYLIKTRGQQVTLSCSPISGHRSVSWYQQTPGQGLQFLFEYFSETQRNKGNFPGRFSGRQFSNSRSEMNVSTLELGDSALYLCASSLVAGLMNTEAFFGQGTRLTVV.

This clonotype was observed at least ten times. CDR3 amino acids: CSVPPGGGSTDTQYF. CDR3 nucleotide sequence: TGCAGCGTTCCCCCTGGCGGGGGGAGCACAGATACGCAGTATTTT. The chain is built from TRBV29-1 and TRBJ2-3, with TRBD2 matching 8 bases. Germline CDR1 reads SQVTM; CDR2 reads ANQGSEA. The V segment lost 5 bases and the J segment 0 bases; nucleotides outside the gene matches: 7. The length of the CDR3 is 15 residues.

The chain employs TRBV20-1 and TRBJ1-5; 7 bases are shared with TRBD1. Germline V gives CDR1 DFQATT, CDR2 SNEGSKA (reference sequence). Trimming took 6 bases from V and 6 from J; bases not matched to a gene: 14. CDR3 size: 15 residues. The chain's CDR3 is CSAQKRTGWGQPQHF. CDR3 DNA sequence: TGCAGTGCCCAGAAAAGGACAGGTTGGGGTCAGCCCCAGCATTTT.

In this sample, this clonotype turned up a few times. This chain uses TRBV4-1 with TRBJ1-6; 10 nucleotides agree with TRBD1. V shed 6 bases, J shed 7 bases, and the junction held 3 bases outside the gene matches. The CDR3 runs to 14 residues. The germline V gene has CDR1 MGHRA and CDR2 YSYEKL. This CDR3 reads CASREGQGNSPLHF. In DNA form, the CDR3 reads TGCGCCAGCAGAGAGGGACAGGGGAATTCACCCCTCCACTTT.

This clonotype was seen a handful of times. The V call is TRBV7-9, the J call TRBJ1-2; 7 bases align to TRBD1. Germline-derived CDR1 and CDR2 are SEHNR and FQNEAQ (reference sequence). The junction had 10 bases not matched to a gene; V was cut back by 1 base and J by 2 bases. The CDR3 contains 17 residues. The CDR3 sequence is CASSLGPTGSVNYGYTF. The CDR3 bases are TGTGCCAGCAGCTTAGGCCCGACAGGGTCTGTGAACTATGGCTACACCTTC.

The V gene is TRBV27, the J gene TRBJ2-7; 7 bases agree with TRBD1. The CDR3 extends over 15 amino acids. With V trimmed by 6 bases and J by 3 bases, 11 bases remained unmatched. CDR1 is MNHEY, CDR2 SMNVEV, per germline (reference sequence). CDR3 amino acids: CASRPLVQGNYEQYF. Here the CDR3 DNA reads TGTGCCAGCAGGCCCTTGGTACAGGGGAACTACGAGCAGTACTTC.

The chain is built from TRBV6-5 and TRBJ2-1; tentatively, D is TRBD1 (5 bases). V lost 8 bases and J 2 bases, leaving 10 bases between the germline ends. The CDR3 runs to 13 residues. The germline gives CDR1 MNHEY, CDR2 SVGAGI. The CDR3 nucleotides read TGTGCCAGCCACACCAGGGCCTACAATGAGCAGTTCTTC. Translated: CASHTRAYNEQFF.

This clonotype came up a few times. The chain combines TRBV12-3 or TRBV12-4 with TRBJ2-7, with D unresolved. V lost 6 bases to trimming and J lost 3 bases, with 9 bases between them. The CDR3 has 12 amino acids. CDR3 coding DNA: TGTGCCAGCAGGAATGAGCTCTACGAGCAGTACTTC. It codes for CASRNELYEQYF.

This clonotype has only a few counts. This sequence may be a read error, since a much larger clone differs from it by one base. The V gene is TRBV10-3, the J gene TRBJ2-7, with D possibly TRBD2 on 5 matching bases. With 6 bases removed from V and 5 bases from J, the gap between germline ends came to 11 bases. The germline gives CDR1 ENHRY, CDR2 SYGVKD. CDR3 length: 12 residues. CDR3 sequence (DNA): TGTGCCATCAGGGAAGGAGCGGACGAGCAGTACTTC. Translated: CAIREGADEQYF.

The rearrangement uses TRBV18 and TRBJ2-3; the match to TRBD1 covers 7 bases. After removal of 3 bases from V and 1 base from J, the junction contained 10 bases not matched to a gene. CDR3 length: 17 amino acids. CDR1 and CDR2 (germline): KGHSH, LQKENI. CDR3 loop: CASSPQRRQGGTDTQYF. Here the CDR3 DNA reads TGTGCCAGCTCACCCCAAAGGAGACAGGGAGGCACAGATACGCAGTATTTT.

This clonotype was detected a few times. CDR3 protein: CSARDAAGGTSPFF. The CDR3 coding sequence is TGCAGTGCTAGAGATGCTGCTGGTGGGACTAGCCCGTTCTTC. The chain links TRBV20-1 to TRBJ2-1; 9 nucleotides agree with TRBD2. Germline lookup yields CDR1 DFQATT and CDR2 SNEGSKA (reference sequence). V gave up 0 bases and J gave up 15 bases; unmatched junction bases: 12. CDR3 size: 14 residues.